These 21 T cell receptor beta chains share one sample of origin, sequenced in a study of CD8+ T cells in alopecia areata. It was cDNA, reverse transcribed from extracted RNA, that served as the sequencing template. Data came from immunoSEQ multiplex PCR; TCRdb stores just in-frame clones and leaves some out. Of about 140,000 clones listed, 40% to 55% are singletons. The sample was CD4+ T cells sorted from blood, taken at week 0. The source is a human donor with alopecia areata.

This sequence joins TRBV27 and TRBJ2-7, with 7 bases matching TRBD2. CDR1 is MNHEY, CDR2 SMNVEV, per germline (reference sequence). This CDR3 has 15 amino acids. The V gene end was trimmed by 5 bases and the J gene end by 5 bases; junction bases not matched to a gene: 12. The CDR3 loop reads CASSGLGGRVHEQYF. CDR3 nucleotide sequence: TGTGCCAGCAGTGGCTTGGGGGGGAGGGTCCACGAGCAGTACTTC.

The rearrangement joins TRBV29-1 to TRBJ1-5; D may be TRBD1 (5 bases). Germline V gene data show CDR1 as SQVTM and CDR2 as ANQGSEA. This CDR3 has 13 amino acids. With 4 bases removed from V and 7 bases from J, the gap between germline ends came to 14 bases. The CDR3 region has the DNA TGCAGCGTTGGCCTCGGGGGAGGACAGCCCCAGCATTTT. It yields the protein CSVGLGGGQPQHF. Full variable domain (rest looked up from reference TRBV29-1 and TRBJ1-5): SAVISQKPSRDICQRGTSLTIQCQVDSQVTMMFWYRQQPGQSLTLIATANQGSEATYESGFVIDKFPISRPNLTFSTLTVSNMSPEDSSIYLCSVGLGGGQPQHFGDGTRLSIL.

The CDR3 region is CASSSRLAGVVTDTQYF. DNA of the CDR3: TGTGCCAGCAGTTCCCGACTAGCGGGAGTCGTTACAGATACGCAGTATTTT. The chain recombines TRBV27 with TRBJ2-3, with TRBD2 identical over 12 bases. With 4 bases clipped from V and 3 bases from J, the junction kept 8 bases outside the gene matches. This CDR3 comprises 17 residues. Germline V gene data show CDR1 as MNHEY and CDR2 as SMNVEV (reference sequence).

The V and J genes are TRBV2 and TRBJ2-7; the D is unclear. CDR1 is SNHLY, CDR2 FYNNEI, per germline. The CDR3 has 11 amino acids. The ends were cut back, 5 bases at V and 2 bases at J, with 4 bases in the middle. The CDR3 region is CASSQAYEQYF. DNA of the CDR3: TGTGCCAGCAGTCAGGCCTACGAGCAGTACTTC. The full variable domain, with the rest looked up from reference TRBV2 and TRBJ2-7, is EPEVTQTPSHQVTQMGQEVILRCVPISNHLYFYWYRQILGQKVEFLVSFYNNEISEKSEIFDDQFSVERPDGSNFTLKIRSTKLEDSAMYFCASSQAYEQYFGPGTRLTVT.

This chain links TRBV30 with TRBJ2-1; no firm D call. Trimming shortened V by 0 bases and J by 6 bases, and 3 bases separated the two germline ends. The CDR3 has 11 amino acids. Germline V lookup: CDR1 GTSNPN, CDR2 SVGIG (reference sequence). The CDR3 spells CAWSVANEQFF. CDR3 sequence (DNA): TGTGCCTGGAGTGTCGCCAATGAGCAGTTCTTC.

J is TRBJ2-4 and V is TRBV7-9; D perhaps matches TRBD1 (6 bases). This CDR3 contains 14 residues. Trimming cost V 1 base and J 8 bases, with 12 bases left between them. The germline gives CDR1 SEHNR, CDR2 FQNEAQ (reference sequence). As DNA, the CDR3 is TGTGCCAGCAGCTTAGACAGGGAAGGAGACATTCAGTACTTC. Translated, it gives CASSLDREGDIQYF.

V usage is TRBV13 and J usage is TRBJ1-1; D not certain. The ends were cut back, 0 bases at V and 5 bases at J, with 13 bases in the middle. The length of the CDR3 is 15 residues. The germline V gene encodes CDR1 PRHDT and CDR2 FYEKMQ (reference sequence). CDR3 bases: TGTGCCAGCAGCTTAGGCCAGAGGCTACATACTGAAGCTTTCTTT. Translating it yields CASSLGQRLHTEAFF.

The chain links TRBV30 to TRBJ2-2; D uncertain. V shed 8 bases and J shed 6 bases, with 16 bases lying between them. The V gene's germline CDR1 is GTSNPN and CDR2 SVGIG (reference sequence). The CDR3 spans 13 residues. The CDR3 DNA reads TGTGCCCGCAGAGTCACGGTACCCGGGGAGCTGTTTTTT. Protein: CARRVTVPGELFF.

This clone was picked up a small number of times. CDR3 DNA sequence: TGCGCCAGCAGCCAAGATCTTTCAGGGGGCTACGAGCAGTACTTC. Translating gives CASSQDLSGGYEQYF. The gene calls are TRBV4-1 and TRBJ2-7, with 7 bases that match TRBD1. CDR1 is MGHRA and CDR2 is YSYEKL in the germline V gene. With 0 bases clipped from V and 3 bases from J, the junction kept 5 bases outside the gene matches. This CDR3 has 15 amino acids.

A few counts support this clone. The V call is TRBV6-5, the J call TRBJ2-2, with D possibly TRBD1 on 6 matching bases. Trimming removed 11 bases at V and 0 bases at J, with 10 bases between. The CDR3 runs 13 residues. From germline, CDR1 is MNHEY and CDR2 SVGAGI. The CDR3 loop is CACRDTNTGELFF. CDR3 nucleotides: TGTGCCTGCCGGGACACGAACACCGGGGAGCTGTTTTTT.

J is TRBJ2-3 and V is TRBV2, with 13 nucleotides matching TRBD2. Germline V lookup: CDR1 SNHLY, CDR2 FYNNEI. The CDR3 sequence is 16 residues long. V trimming: 6 bases; J trimming: 4 bases; junction bases outside the gene matches: 7. CDR3 nucleotides: TGTGCCAGCAGGGAGAGGACTAGCGGGAGTGCAGATACGCAGTATTTT. It codes for CASRERTSGSADTQYF.

This sequence joins TRBV28 and TRBJ1-2; possibly TRBD1 for D (5 bases). This CDR3 is built from 14 residues. Trimming pared 7 bases from V and 4 bases from J, leaving 16 bases between. Germline CDR1 MDHEN, CDR2 SYDVKM. The CDR3 is CASTLRGGPYGYTF. The DNA of the CDR3 is TGTGCCAGCACCTTGAGGGGTGGACCCTATGGCTACACCTTC.

This clone was seen ten or more times. V gene TRBV5-1 combines with J gene TRBJ2-5; D could derive from TRBD1 or TRBD2 (5 bases each). The CDR3 runs to 16 residues. V was pared by 4 bases and J by 4 bases, with 20 bases between. Germline V CDR1 and CDR2: SGHRS, YFSETQ. Written as DNA, the CDR3 is TGCGCCAGCAGCCCAAGCGTCGGGGCGGTCCGAGAGACCCAGTACTTC. Residues: CASSPSVGAVRETQYF. The full variable domain, rest sourced from reference TRBV5-1 and TRBJ2-5, is KAGVTQTPRYLIKTRGQQVTLSCSPISGHRSVSWYQQTPGQGLQFLFEYFSETQRNKGNFPGRFSGRQFSNSRSEMNVSTLELGDSALYLCASSPSVGAVRETQYFGPGTRLLVL.

The chain employs TRBV19 and TRBJ1-1; weak D call: TRBD1 (5 bases). The CDR3 is 14 residues long. Trimming took 4 bases from V and 3 from J, leaving 12 bases between them. Germline lookup yields CDR1 LNHDA and CDR2 SQIVND (reference sequence). In DNA, the CDR3 is TGTGCCAGTAGTACCAGGGATGGGGACACTGAAGCTTTCTTT. Translation: CASSTRDGDTEAFF. The full variable domain, rest sourced from reference TRBV19 and TRBJ1-1, is DGGITQSPKYLFRKEGQNVTLSCEQNLNHDAMYWYRQDPGQGLRLIYYSQIVNDFQKGDIAEGYSVSREKKESFPLTVTSAQKNPTAFYLCASSTRDGDTEAFFGQGTRLTVV.

V and J are TRBV27 and TRBJ2-1, with TRBD2 matching 7 bases. The CDR3 loop spans 15 amino acids. The germline V gene has CDR1 MNHEY and CDR2 SMNVEV (reference sequence). The trim removed 3 bases at V and 3 bases at J, leaving 5 bases unmatched. The CDR3 reads CASSLRGSFYNEQFF. The DNA for the CDR3 is TGTGCCAGCAGTTTGCGGGGGAGTTTCTACAATGAGCAGTTCTTC.

The rearrangement joins TRBV30 to TRBJ2-4; TRBD1 is a possible D gene (5 bases). Per the germline V gene, CDR1 is GTSNPN and CDR2 is SVGIG (reference sequence). Trimming took 3 bases from V and 0 from J, leaving 18 bases between them. The CDR3 length is 17 residues. CDR3 loop: CAWSDNQGGLAKNIQYF. CDR3 sequence (DNA): TGTGCCTGGAGCGACAATCAGGGCGGCTTAGCCAAAAACATTCAGTACTTC. The variable domain in full, with the rest retrieved from reference TRBV30 and TRBJ2-4, is SQTIHQWPATLVQPVGSPLSLECTVEGTSNPNLYWYRQAAGRGLQLLFYSVGIGQISSEVPQNLSASRPQDRQFILSSKKLLLSDSGFYLCAWSDNQGGLAKNIQYFGAGTRLSVL.

The chain employs TRBV13 and TRBJ1-3, with D tentatively TRBD1 (6 bases). CDR1 and CDR2 (germline): PRHDT, FYEKMQ (reference sequence). With 6 bases removed from V and 11 bases from J, the gap between germline ends came to 23 bases. The CDR3 sequence is 15 residues long. CDR3 amino acids: CASSSPRGGPTAIYF. The CDR3 DNA sequence: TGTGCCAGCAGTTCCCCCAGGGGAGGGCCGACGGCCATATATTTT.

The rearrangement links TRBV5-1 to TRBJ1-2; perhaps TRBD1 as D (5 bases). This CDR3 comprises 14 residues. Germline V gene data show CDR1 as SGHRS and CDR2 as YFSETQ. V lost 0 bases, J lost 2 bases, and 8 bases lay in between. The CDR3 sequence is CASSLETVNYGYTF. The CDR3 region has the DNA TGCGCCAGCAGCTTGGAGACAGTGAACTATGGCTACACCTTC.

V and J are TRBV11-2 and TRBJ2-3, with 9 bases matching TRBD2. The CDR3 contains 16 residues. The V segment lost 5 bases and the J segment 2 bases; nucleotides outside the gene matches: 8. Germline values: CDR1 SGHAT, CDR2 FQNNGV. DNA for the CDR3: TGTGCCAGCAGCACCAACCTAGCGGGATACACAGATACGCAGTATTTT. It yields the protein CASSTNLAGYTDTQYF.

The chain links TRBV30 to TRBJ2-7, with a weak D call TRBD2 (6 bases). Germline CDR1 GTSNPN, CDR2 SVGIG (reference sequence). The V end lost 1 base, the J end lost 1 base, and 11 bases lay between the germline ends. This CDR3 spans 14 amino acids. The CDR3 DNA sequence: TGTGCCTGGAGTGGGCTAGGAGGGTCCTACGAGCAGTACTTC. Amino acids: CAWSGLGGSYEQYF.

The gene calls are TRBV2 and TRBJ1-2; D gene uncertain. This CDR3 contains 14 residues. V was trimmed by 6 bases and J by 2 bases, leaving 13 bases between them. Germline V gives CDR1 SNHLY, CDR2 FYNNEI. DNA of the CDR3: TGTGCCAGCAGACCTTCGACGGGAAACTATGGCTACACCTTC. Translation gives CASRPSTGNYGYTF.